Listed below are T cell receptor beta chains from one sample, sequenced in a study of regulatory T cells in long-lasting Graves disease. MiXCR, run by TCRdb on the multiplex PCR reads, gives a single entry per CDR3 protein. The table lists around 460,000 distinct CDR3 sequences, 12% to 15% of them singletons. These same data were also listed under a study on T cells in Graves' hyperthyroidism and ophthalmopathy.

The sample here was peripheral blood mononuclear cells (PBMCs), taken at new diagnosis, from a patient treated with antithyroid drugs. The receptors come from a woman aged 45 to 65 with Graves disease. Each CDR3 is given with its conserved first and last residue. D genes are given only for firm matches. Expanded clones are given a class, and other clones once, few, many or no size at all.

d_gene,v_gene,abundance,len,j_gene,CDR3nt,CDR3aa
.,TRBV30,.,16,TRBJ2-2,TGTGCCTGGAGGGTGGGGGTAGCGATGAACACCGGGGAGCTGTTTTTT,CAWRVGVAMNTGELFF
.,TRBV10-3,many,15,TRBJ2-7,TGTGCCATCAGTGAGTCGACGGCAGGCGCTCACGAGCAGTACTTC,CAISESTAGAHEQYF
TRBD2,TRBV27,many,13,TRBJ2-7,TGTGCCAGCAGTACTACGGGGGGCTACGAGCAGTACTTC,CASSTTGGYEQYF
TRBD2,TRBV18,few,18,TRBJ2-7,TGTGCCAGCTCACGCAACATCCTGATAGCGGGAGGCGCCTACGAGCAGTACTTC,CASSRNILIAGGAYEQYF
TRBD2,TRBV5-1,many,17,TRBJ2-7,TGCGCCAGCAGCTCCCCCCTCGGTAGCGGGAGGGCCTTAGAGCAGTACTTC,CASSSPLGSGRALEQYF
.,TRBV14,many,17,TRBJ2-1,TGTGCCAGCAGCCAAGGGCTAGCGTCGAGCTCCTACAATGAGCAGTTCTTC,CASSQGLASSSYNEQFF
.,TRBV5-1,many,16,TRBJ2-1,TGCGCCAGCAGCCCGACCGGGGCCAGGGGCCGCAATGAGCAGTTCTTC,CASSPTGARGRNEQFF
TRBD1,TRBV2,many,15,TRBJ1-1,TGTGCCAGCACCGGGACAGGGGGCTATTCCACTGAAGCTTTCTTT,CASTGTGGYSTEAFF
TRBD1,TRBV25-1,many,16,TRBJ2-7,TGTGCCAGCAGTGAATGGAAGGGACAGGGTTTCTACGAGCAGTACTTC,CASSEWKGQGFYEQYF
TRBD1,TRBV7-9,many,13,TRBJ2-7,TGTGCCAGCAGCTTGGGACAGGCCGGCGAGCAGTACTTC,CASSLGQAGEQYF
TRBD1,TRBV28,many,16,TRBJ2-1,TGTGCCAGCAGTTTGGCGTCGACAGGGGCCTACAATGAGCAGTTCTTC,CASSLASTGAYNEQFF
.,TRBV20-1,many,14,TRBJ2-5,TGCAGTGCTAGAGTTGCAGGGCTGGAAGAGACCCAGTACTTC,CSARVAGLEETQYF
TRBD2,TRBV10-3,many,18,TRBJ2-7,TGTGCCATCAGTGAGTCGCTGGGACTAGCGGGAGCCTTTTACGAGCAGTACTTC,CAISESLGLAGAFYEQYF
.,TRBV20-1,many,13,TRBJ2-2,TGCAGTGCCCGAGCGGGGAACACCGGGGAGCTGTTTTTT,CSARAGNTGELFF
.,TRBV28,few,14,TRBJ2-5,TGTGCCAGCTCAGCCGGGACTCCCCAAGAGACCCAGTACTTC,CASSAGTPQETQYF
TRBD2,TRBV2,many,18,TRBJ2-7,TGTGCCAGCAGTGTTCAGGGACTAGCGGGAGTATTGGCCTACGAGCAGTACTTC,CASSVQGLAGVLAYEQYF